Each of the 23 T cell receptor beta chains below was sequenced from the same sample in a study of response to subunit inactivated influenza vaccine. A single record per CDR3 protein comes from TCRdb applying MiXCR to the RT-PCR reads. The sample shows approximately 160,000 distinct CDR3 sequences, roughly 10% of them seen only once. The material sequenced was CD8+ T cells sorted from PBMCs, taken less than 30 months after vaccination. The receptors were sampled from a man between 50 and 70 years old who received an inactivated influenza vaccine.

This clonotype was seen a few times. The J gene is TRBJ1-1, the V gene TRBV7-9, with 10 bases identical to TRBD1. V lost 4 bases, J lost 4 bases, and 9 bases stayed unmatched. Germline assignment: CDR1 SEHNR and CDR2 FQNEAQ (reference sequence). The CDR3 runs to 16 residues. CDR3 sequence reads: CASSSPGQGSRTEAFF. CDR3 in DNA: TGTGCCAGCAGCTCACCGGGACAGGGGAGTCGCACTGAAGCTTTCTTT.

This clonotype came up a few times. This rearrangement joins TRBV7-3 to TRBJ2-7; 7 bases are a match to TRBD2. Germline V gives CDR1 SGHTA, CDR2 FQGTGA. The junction had 2 bases not matched to a gene; V was cut back by 3 bases and J by 3 bases. There are 13 residues in the CDR3. CDR3 in amino acids: CASSFSGGYEQYF. The CDR3 DNA is TGTGCCAGCAGCTTTTCGGGGGGCTACGAGCAGTACTTC.

The chain combines TRBV12-3 or TRBV12-4 with TRBJ1-5; D perhaps matches TRBD1 (6 bases). The length of the CDR3 is 19 residues. Trimming stripped 0 bases from V and 0 bases from J, with 18 bases between. CDR3 nucleotides: TGTGCCAGCAGTTTAGCGCTTTTTTTAGGGGGTGATAGCAATCAGCCCCAGCATTTT. Translated, it gives CASSLALFLGGDSNQPQHF.

This clonotype has at least ten counts. The rearrangement links TRBV28 to TRBJ2-7, with TRBD1 identical over 8 bases. The CDR3 runs to 14 residues. After removal of 5 bases from V and 2 bases from J, the junction contained 5 bases not matched to a gene. Germline V gives CDR1 MDHEN, CDR2 SYDVKM. The CDR3 nucleotides read TGTGCCAGCAGTCGGACAGGGAGCCCCTACGAGCAGTACTTC. It specifies CASSRTGSPYEQYF.

The table lists this clonotype with a few counts. The chain has TRBV20-1 and TRBJ1-1; D may be TRBD1 (6 bases). Between the trimmed V and J ends, which lost 0 bases and 8 bases, there was a span of 13 bases. The germline gives CDR1 DFQATT, CDR2 SNEGSKA (reference sequence). The CDR3 is 13 amino acids. This chain's CDR3 is CSARDVHGTEAFF. Written as DNA, the CDR3 is TGCAGTGCTAGAGATGTCCATGGGACAGAAGCTTTCTTT.

CDR3 region: CASRPGQGINQPQHF. In DNA form, the CDR3 reads TGTGCCAGCAGGCCGGGACAGGGGATCAATCAGCCCCAGCATTTT. The gene calls are TRBV28 and TRBJ1-5; 10 bases align to TRBD1. This CDR3 is 15 amino acids long. The V gene end was trimmed by 6 bases and the J gene end by 3 bases; junction bases not matched to a gene: 5. Germline CDR1 reads MDHEN; CDR2 reads SYDVKM.

This chain uses TRBV7-9 with TRBJ2-5; D might be TRBD1 (6 bases). CDR1 SEHNR and CDR2 FQNEAQ come from the germline V gene (reference sequence). The V end was cut by 2 bases, the J end by 5 bases, with 12 bases between. The CDR3 runs 14 residues. In DNA form, the CDR3 reads TGTGCCAGCAGCTTACCAGGGGTCAGGGAGACCCAGTACTTC. Its protein product is CASSLPGVRETQYF.

The table lists this clonotype with a few counts. The chain uses TRBV4-2 and TRBJ2-1, with D maybe TRBD2 (6 bases). The CDR3 has 13 amino acids. V gave up 3 bases and J gave up 4 bases, with 7 bases separating them. Germline loops: CDR1 LGHNA, CDR2 YNFKEQ. The CDR3 bases are TGTGCCAGCAGCCAGCGGGATTACAATGAGCAGTTCTTC. Its protein is CASSQRDYNEQFF.

This chain links TRBV6-5 with TRBJ1-1, with D unclear. The CDR3 has 15 amino acids. Germline V gene lookup returns CDR1 MNHEY and CDR2 SVGAGI. Trimming stripped 0 bases from V and 4 bases from J, with 12 bases between. The DNA for the CDR3 is TGTGCCAGCAGTTACTCATCCGGGTCGGGCACTGAAGCTTTCTTT. This gives the protein CASSYSSGSGTEAFF.

The rearrangement links TRBV7-6 to TRBJ2-2; D unresolved. Trimming took off 2 bases at V and 0 bases at J, with 16 bases between the two ends. This CDR3 contains 18 residues. Germline V lookup: CDR1 SGHVS, CDR2 FNYEAQ. Here the CDR3 DNA reads TGTGCCAGCAGCTTACCACGGGCTCCTGTTCCGAACACCGGGGAGCTGTTTTTT. Translated, it gives CASSLPRAPVPNTGELFF.

The rearrangement links TRBV6-2 or TRBV6-3 to TRBJ1-5, with TRBD1 matching over 9 bases. V dropped 2 bases and J dropped 6; count of bases not matched to a gene: 5. CDR1 is MNHEY and CDR2 is SVGEGT in the germline V gene. CDR3 length equals 15 residues. In nucleotides, the CDR3 is TGTGCCAGCAGTTACGGGACAGGGCATCGTCAGCCCCAGCATTTT. Protein sequence: CASSYGTGHRQPQHF.

V usage is TRBV28 and J usage is TRBJ1-1; D may be TRBD1 (6 bases). Germline CDR1 reads MDHEN; CDR2 reads SYDVKM. Trimming removed 7 bases from V and 8 bases from J, with 17 bases in between. The CDR3 runs to 13 residues. The CDR3 region is CASTLHRALEAFF. The CDR3 bases are TGTGCCAGCACCCTCCACAGGGCTTTAGAAGCTTTCTTT.

This clonotype appeared a few times. V is TRBV5-1 and J is TRBJ2-5, with D perhaps TRBD2 (5 bases). Germline CDR1 SGHRS, CDR2 YFSETQ. This CDR3 is built from 14 residues. The V gene lost 6 bases and the J gene lost 5 bases, with 17 bases spanning the gap. The CDR3 loop is CASTSETGWETQYF. In nucleotides, the CDR3 is TGCGCCAGCACTTCGGAAACGGGGTGGGAGACCCAGTACTTC.

This rearrangement joins TRBV4-2 to TRBJ2-1, with 9 bases identical to TRBD2. CDR1 is LGHNA, CDR2 YNFKEQ, per germline. This CDR3 has 16 residues. V shed 0 bases and J 4 bases; nucleotides not matched to a gene: 4. The CDR3 coding sequence is TGTGCCAGCAGCCAAGAAGATGCGGGAGGGTACAATGAGCAGTTCTTC. It yields the protein CASSQEDAGGYNEQFF.

This clonotype has at least ten counts. The chain links TRBV29-1 to TRBJ2-5, with 10 nucleotides matching TRBD1. From germline, CDR1 is SQVTM and CDR2 ANQGSEA. V was clipped by 4 bases and J by 5 bases; unmatched bases: 13. This CDR3 comprises 16 residues. The CDR3 DNA reads as TGCAGCGTTGGCTTTAGGGGACAGGGGTCGCGGGAGACCCAGTACTTC. Protein product: CSVGFRGQGSRETQYF.

V gene TRBV11-2 combines with J gene TRBJ2-3; D uncertain. The CDR3 has 16 residues. Germline V gene data show CDR1 as SGHAT and CDR2 as FQNNGV. V lost 1 base, J lost 0 bases, and 11 bases lay in between. The CDR3 loop reads CASSLGLLVSTDTQYF. In nucleotides, the CDR3 is TGTGCCAGCAGCTTAGGTTTGCTAGTTAGCACAGATACGCAGTATTTT.

The rearrangement uses TRBV12-3 or TRBV12-4 and TRBJ2-5; TRBD1 might be the D (7 bases). V was shortened by 3 bases and J by 1 base, with 12 bases between the two germline ends. The CDR3 consists of 15 residues. CDR3 region: CASSFVQGGQETQYF. In DNA, the CDR3 is TGTGCCAGCAGTTTCGTCCAGGGGGGCCAAGAGACCCAGTACTTC.

This clonotype appeared a few times. The J gene is TRBJ1-5, the V gene TRBV6-4; no clear D. The germline CDR1 and CDR2 sequences are MRHNA and SNTAGT. CDR3 length: 21 residues. Trimming cost V 6 bases and J 0 bases, with 30 bases left between them. The CDR3 DNA reads TGTGCCAGCAGGATTCCGAGGGATGTCCCTTTATCCCCTTATAGCAATCAGCCCCAGCATTTT. Translating gives CASRIPRDVPLSPYSNQPQHF.

There are many counts of this clonotype. The chain joins TRBV28 to TRBJ2-1; 7 positions match TRBD1. The germline gives CDR1 MDHEN, CDR2 SYDVKM. The V gene end was trimmed by 6 bases and the J gene end by 0 bases; junction bases not matched to a gene: 5. The CDR3 runs to 15 residues. In DNA, the CDR3 is TGTGCCAGCAGGGAAACAGGGGACTCCTACAATGAGCAGTTCTTC. It codes for CASRETGDSYNEQFF.

This clonotype was recorded a few times. The gene calls are TRBV5-1 and TRBJ2-1; D not certain. The V gene's germline CDR1 is SGHRS and CDR2 YFSETQ. The CDR3 consists of 16 residues. Trimming shortened V by 0 bases and J by 0 bases, and 10 bases separated the two germline ends. CDR3 in DNA: TGCGCCAGCAGCTTGGAGGGATTCAACTCCTACAATGAGCAGTTCTTC. This gives the protein CASSLEGFNSYNEQFF.

The chain has TRBV7-8 and TRBJ2-5; D possibly corresponds to TRBD2 (6 bases). The germline CDR1 and CDR2 sequences are SGHVS and FQNEAQ. Trimming removed 5 bases at V and 1 base at J, with 17 bases between. The CDR3 is 16 amino acids. The CDR3 bases are TGTGCCAGCAGCCCTGGGGGGATTTTTGGCCAAGAGACCCAGTACTTC. It specifies CASSPGGIFGQETQYF.

The chain has TRBV9 and TRBJ2-7; the match to TRBD2 covers 8 bases. Looked up from germline, CDR1 is SGDLS and CDR2 is YYNGEE. This CDR3 region has 14 residues. V shed 3 bases and J 3 bases; nucleotides not matched to a gene: 5. CDR3 coding DNA: TGTGCCAGCAGCGCAGCGGGGGCAAACTACGAGCAGTACTTC. Translated, it gives CASSAAGANYEQYF.

The rearrangement links TRBV11-2 to TRBJ2-3; TRBD1 matches 10 bases. From germline, CDR1 is SGHAT and CDR2 FQNNGV. The CDR3 is made up of 17 amino acids. V lost 2 bases and J lost 5; bases outside the gene matches: 10. The CDR3 here is CASSLYIDRGLGDTQYF. For the CDR3, the DNA is TGTGCCAGCAGCTTATATATCGACAGGGGGCTGGGAGATACGCAGTATTTT.